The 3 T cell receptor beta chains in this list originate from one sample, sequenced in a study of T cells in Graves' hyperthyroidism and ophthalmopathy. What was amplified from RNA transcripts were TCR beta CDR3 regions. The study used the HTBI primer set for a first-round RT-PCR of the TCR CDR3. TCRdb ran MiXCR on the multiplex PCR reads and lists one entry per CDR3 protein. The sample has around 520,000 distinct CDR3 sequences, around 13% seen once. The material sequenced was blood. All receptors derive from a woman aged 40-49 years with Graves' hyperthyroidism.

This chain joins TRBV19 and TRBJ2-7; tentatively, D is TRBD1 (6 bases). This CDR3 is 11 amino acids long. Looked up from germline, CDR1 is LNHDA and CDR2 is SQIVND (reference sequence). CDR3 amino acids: CAAGVAYEQYF. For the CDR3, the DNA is TGTGCGGCAGGGGTTGCCTACGAGCAGTACTTC.

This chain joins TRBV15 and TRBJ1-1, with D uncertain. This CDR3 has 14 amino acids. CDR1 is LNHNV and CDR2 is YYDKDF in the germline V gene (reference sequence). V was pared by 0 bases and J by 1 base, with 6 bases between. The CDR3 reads CATSRDGGNTEAFF. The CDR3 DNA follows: TGTGCCACCAGCAGAGACGGTGGGAACACTGAAGCTTTCTTT.

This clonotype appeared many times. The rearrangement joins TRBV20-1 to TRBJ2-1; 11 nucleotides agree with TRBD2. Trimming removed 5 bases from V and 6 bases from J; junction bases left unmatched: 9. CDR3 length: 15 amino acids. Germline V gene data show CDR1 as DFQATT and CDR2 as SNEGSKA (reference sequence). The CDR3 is CSALLAGGRSNEQFF. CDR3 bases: TGCAGTGCTCTGCTAGCGGGAGGCAGAAGCAATGAGCAGTTCTTC.